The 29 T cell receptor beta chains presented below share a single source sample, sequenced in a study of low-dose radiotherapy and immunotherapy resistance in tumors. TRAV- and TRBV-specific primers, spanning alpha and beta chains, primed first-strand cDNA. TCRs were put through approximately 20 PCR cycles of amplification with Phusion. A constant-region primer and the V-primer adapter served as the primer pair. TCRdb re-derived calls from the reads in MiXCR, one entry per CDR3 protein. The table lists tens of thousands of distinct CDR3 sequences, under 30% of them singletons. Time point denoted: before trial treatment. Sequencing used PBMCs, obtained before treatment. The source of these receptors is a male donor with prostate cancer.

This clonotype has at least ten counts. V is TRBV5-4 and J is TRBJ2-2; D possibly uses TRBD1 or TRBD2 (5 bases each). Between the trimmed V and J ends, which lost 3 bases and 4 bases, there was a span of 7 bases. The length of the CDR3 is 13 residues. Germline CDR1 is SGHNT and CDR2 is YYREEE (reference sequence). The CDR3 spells CASSWDGTGELFF. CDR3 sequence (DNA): TGTGCCAGCAGCTGGGACGGCACCGGGGAGCTGTTTTTT.

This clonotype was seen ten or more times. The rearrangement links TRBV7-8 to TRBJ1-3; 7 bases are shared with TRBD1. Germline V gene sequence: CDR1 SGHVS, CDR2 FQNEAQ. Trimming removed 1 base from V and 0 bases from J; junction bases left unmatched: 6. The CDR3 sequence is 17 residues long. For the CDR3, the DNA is TGTGCCAGCAGCTTAGGGGACAGCCTCATCTCTGGAAACACCATATATTTT. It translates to CASSLGDSLISGNTIYF.

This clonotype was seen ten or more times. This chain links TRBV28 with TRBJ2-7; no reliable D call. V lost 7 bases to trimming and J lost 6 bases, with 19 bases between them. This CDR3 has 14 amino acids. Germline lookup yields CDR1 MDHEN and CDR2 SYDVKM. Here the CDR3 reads CASKVTGSASEQYF. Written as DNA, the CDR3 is TGTGCCAGCAAAGTAACCGGGTCGGCCAGCGAGCAGTACTTC.

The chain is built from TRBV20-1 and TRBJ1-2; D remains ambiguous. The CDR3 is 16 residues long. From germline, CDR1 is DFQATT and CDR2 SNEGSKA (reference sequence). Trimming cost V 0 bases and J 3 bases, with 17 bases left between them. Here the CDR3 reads CSARDEKSEQYYGYTF. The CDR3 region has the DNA TGCAGTGCTAGAGACGAAAAGTCAGAGCAGTACTATGGCTACACCTTC.

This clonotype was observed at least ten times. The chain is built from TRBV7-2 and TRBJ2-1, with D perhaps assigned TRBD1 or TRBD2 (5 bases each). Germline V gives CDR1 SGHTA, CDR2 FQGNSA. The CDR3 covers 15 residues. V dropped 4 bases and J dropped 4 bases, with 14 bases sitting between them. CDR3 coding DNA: TGTGCCAGCAGCTCTTCCGGGACGAATTACAATGAGCAGTTCTTC. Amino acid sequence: CASSSSGTNYNEQFF.

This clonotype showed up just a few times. This chain's CDR3 is CASSLVSSGREGEQYF. In DNA, the CDR3 is TGCGCCAGCAGCTTGGTTTCGAGCGGGAGGGAAGGCGAGCAGTACTTC. This chain connects TRBV5-1 to TRBJ2-7; 10 bases fit TRBD2. V shed 0 bases, J shed 6 bases, and the junction held 9 bases outside the gene matches. The CDR3 covers 16 residues. Per the germline V gene, CDR1 is SGHRS and CDR2 is YFSETQ.

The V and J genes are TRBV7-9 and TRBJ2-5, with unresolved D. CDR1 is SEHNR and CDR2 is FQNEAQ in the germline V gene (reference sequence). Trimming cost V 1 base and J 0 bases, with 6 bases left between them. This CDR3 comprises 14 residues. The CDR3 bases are TGTGCCAGCAGCTTAGGAAGGCACCAAGAGACCCAGTACTTC. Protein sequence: CASSLGRHQETQYF.

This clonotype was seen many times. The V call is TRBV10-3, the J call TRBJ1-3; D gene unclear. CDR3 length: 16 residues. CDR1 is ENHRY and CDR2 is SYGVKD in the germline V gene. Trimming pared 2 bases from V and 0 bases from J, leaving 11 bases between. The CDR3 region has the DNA TGTGCCATCAGTGAGGGGGTGCAAGTCTCTGGAAACACCATATATTTT. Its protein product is CAISEGVQVSGNTIYF.

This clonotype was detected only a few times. The CDR3 nucleotides are TGTGCCAGCAGCCTTCGGACTAGCGGGAGGTCCTTTTACAATGAGCAGTTCTTC. It encodes CASSLRTSGRSFYNEQFF. The chain carries TRBV11-2 and TRBJ2-1, with 14 bases fitting TRBD2. Looked up from germline, CDR1 is SGHAT and CDR2 is FQNNGV. The CDR3 is made up of 18 amino acids. V was clipped by 5 bases and J by 4 bases; unmatched bases: 10.

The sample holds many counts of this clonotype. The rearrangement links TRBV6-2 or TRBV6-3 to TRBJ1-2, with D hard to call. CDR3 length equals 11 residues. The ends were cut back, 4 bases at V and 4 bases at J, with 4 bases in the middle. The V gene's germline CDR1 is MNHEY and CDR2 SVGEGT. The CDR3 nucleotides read TGTGCCAGCAGTTCCCGCTATGGCTACACCTTC. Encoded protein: CASSSRYGYTF.

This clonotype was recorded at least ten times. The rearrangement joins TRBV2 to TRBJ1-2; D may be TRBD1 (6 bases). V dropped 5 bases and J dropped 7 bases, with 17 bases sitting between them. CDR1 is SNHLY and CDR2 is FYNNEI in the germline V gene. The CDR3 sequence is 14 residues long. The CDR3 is CASSPMQGKVGYTF. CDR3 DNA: TGTGCCAGCAGTCCCATGCAGGGGAAGGTTGGCTACACCTTC.

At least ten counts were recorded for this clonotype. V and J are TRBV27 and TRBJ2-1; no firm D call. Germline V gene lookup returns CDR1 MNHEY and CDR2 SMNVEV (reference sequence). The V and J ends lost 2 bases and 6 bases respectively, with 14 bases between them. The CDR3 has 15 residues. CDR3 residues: CASSLPQNPPNEQFF. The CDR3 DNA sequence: TGTGCCAGCAGTTTACCCCAGAATCCCCCCAATGAGCAGTTCTTC.

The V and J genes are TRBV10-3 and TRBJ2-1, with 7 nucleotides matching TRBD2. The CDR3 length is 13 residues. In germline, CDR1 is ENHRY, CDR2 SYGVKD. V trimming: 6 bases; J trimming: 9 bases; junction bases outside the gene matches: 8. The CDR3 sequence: CAIRGAGTGEQFF. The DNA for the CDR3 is TGTGCCATCAGAGGAGCGGGGACGGGTGAGCAGTTCTTC.

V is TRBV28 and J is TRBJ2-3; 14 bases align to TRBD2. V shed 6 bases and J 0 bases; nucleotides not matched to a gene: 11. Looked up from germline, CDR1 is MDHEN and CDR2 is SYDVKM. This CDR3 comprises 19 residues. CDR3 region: CASRGGLAGAVSSTDTQYF. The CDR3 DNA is TGTGCCAGCAGGGGGGGACTAGCGGGGGCGGTATCTAGCACAGATACGCAGTATTTT.

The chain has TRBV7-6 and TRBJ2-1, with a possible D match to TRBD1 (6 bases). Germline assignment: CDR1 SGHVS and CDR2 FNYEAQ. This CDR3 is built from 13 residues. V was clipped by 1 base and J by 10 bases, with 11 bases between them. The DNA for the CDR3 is TGTGCCAGCAGCTTAGATCAGGGGACGGAGCAGTTCTTC. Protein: CASSLDQGTEQFF. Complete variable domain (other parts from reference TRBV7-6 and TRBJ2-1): GAGVSQSPRYKVTKRGQDVALRCDPISGHVSLYWYRQALGQGPEFLTYFNYEAQQDKSGLPNDRFSAERPEGSISTLTIQRTEQRDSAMYRCASSLDQGTEQFFGPGTRLTVL.

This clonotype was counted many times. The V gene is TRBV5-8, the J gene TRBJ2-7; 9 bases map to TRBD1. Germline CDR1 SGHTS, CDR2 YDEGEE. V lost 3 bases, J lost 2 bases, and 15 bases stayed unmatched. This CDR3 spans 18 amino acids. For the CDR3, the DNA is TGTGCCAGCAGCTCCTCTTGGGGACCGGGACAGGGTCCCTACGAGCAGTACTTC. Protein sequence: CASSSSWGPGQGPYEQYF.

The CDR3 DNA sequence: TGTGCCAGTCAACAGGGGAGGCCGGGGGAGCTGTTTTTT. The encoded protein is CASQQGRPGELFF. This chain uses TRBV19 with TRBJ2-2, with a possible D match to TRBD1 (7 bases). This CDR3 region has 13 residues. Germline loops: CDR1 LNHDA, CDR2 SQIVND (reference sequence). Deletions cut 8 bases from V and 8 bases from J, with 15 bases between.

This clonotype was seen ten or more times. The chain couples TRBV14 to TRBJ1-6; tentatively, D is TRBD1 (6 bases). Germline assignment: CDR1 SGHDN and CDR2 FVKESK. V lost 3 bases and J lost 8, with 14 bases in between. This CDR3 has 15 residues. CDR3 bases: TGTGCCAGCAGCCAGACAGGACGTTACGATTCACCCCTCCACTTT. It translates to CASSQTGRYDSPLHF.

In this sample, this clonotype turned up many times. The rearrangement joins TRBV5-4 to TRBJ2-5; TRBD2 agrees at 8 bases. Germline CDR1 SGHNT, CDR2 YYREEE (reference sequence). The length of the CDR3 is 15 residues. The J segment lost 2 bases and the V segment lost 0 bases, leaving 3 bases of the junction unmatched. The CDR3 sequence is CASSLGGTRQETQYF. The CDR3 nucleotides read TGTGCCAGCAGCTTGGGGGGGACTAGACAAGAGACCCAGTACTTC.

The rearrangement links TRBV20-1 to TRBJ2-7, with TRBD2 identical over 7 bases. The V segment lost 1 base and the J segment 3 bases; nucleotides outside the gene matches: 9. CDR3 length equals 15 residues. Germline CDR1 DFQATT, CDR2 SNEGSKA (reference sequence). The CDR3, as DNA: TGCAGTGCTAGAGCTCCACGGGAGGTGTACTACGAGCAGTACTTC. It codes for CSARAPREVYYEQYF.

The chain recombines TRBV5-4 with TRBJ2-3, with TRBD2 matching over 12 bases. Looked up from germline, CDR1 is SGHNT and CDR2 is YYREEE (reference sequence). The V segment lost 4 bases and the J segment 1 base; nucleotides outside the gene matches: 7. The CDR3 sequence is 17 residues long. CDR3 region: CASSAGLAGPGTDTQYF. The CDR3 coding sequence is TGTGCCAGCAGCGCGGGACTAGCGGGTCCTGGCACAGATACGCAGTATTTT.

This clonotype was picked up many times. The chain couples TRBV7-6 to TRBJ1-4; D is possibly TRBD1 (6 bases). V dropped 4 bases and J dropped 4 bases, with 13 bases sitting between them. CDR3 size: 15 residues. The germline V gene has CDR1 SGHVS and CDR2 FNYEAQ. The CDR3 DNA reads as TGTGCCAGCAGCTCCGGGACATCCATTAATGAAAAACTGTTTTTT. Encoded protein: CASSSGTSINEKLFF.

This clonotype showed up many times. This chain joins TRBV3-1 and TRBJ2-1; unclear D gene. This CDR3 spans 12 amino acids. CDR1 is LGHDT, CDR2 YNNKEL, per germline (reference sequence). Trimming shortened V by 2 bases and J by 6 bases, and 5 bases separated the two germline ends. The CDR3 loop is CASSQTSNEQFF. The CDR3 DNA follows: TGTGCCAGCAGCCAAACGTCCAATGAGCAGTTCTTC.

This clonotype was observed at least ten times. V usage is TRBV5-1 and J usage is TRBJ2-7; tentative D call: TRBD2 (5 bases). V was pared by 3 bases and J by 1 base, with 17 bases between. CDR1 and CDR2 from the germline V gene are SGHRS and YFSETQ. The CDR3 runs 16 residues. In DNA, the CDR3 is TGCGCCAGCAGCTCATACCGGGAAACTGAATCCTACGAGCAGTACTTC. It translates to CASSSYRETESYEQYF. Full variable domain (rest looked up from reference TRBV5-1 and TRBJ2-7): KAGVTQTPRYLIKTRGQQVTLSCSPISGHRSVSWYQQTPGQGLQFLFEYFSETQRNKGNFPGRFSGRQFSNSRSEMNVSTLELGDSALYLCASSSYRETESYEQYFGPGTRLTVT.

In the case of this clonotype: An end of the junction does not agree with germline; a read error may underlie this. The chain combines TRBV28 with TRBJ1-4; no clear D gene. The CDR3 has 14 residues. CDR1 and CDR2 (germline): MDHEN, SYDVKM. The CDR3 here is CASTLGFGEKLFSF. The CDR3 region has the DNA TGTGCCAGCACCCTAGGATTTGGTGAAAAACTGTTTTCTTTT. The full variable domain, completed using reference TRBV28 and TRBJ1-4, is DVKVTQSSRYLVKRTGEKVFLECVQDMDHENMFWYRQDPGLGLRLIYFSYDVKMKEKGDIPEGYSVSREKKERFSLILESASTNQTSMYLCASTLGFGEKLFSFGSGTQLSVL.

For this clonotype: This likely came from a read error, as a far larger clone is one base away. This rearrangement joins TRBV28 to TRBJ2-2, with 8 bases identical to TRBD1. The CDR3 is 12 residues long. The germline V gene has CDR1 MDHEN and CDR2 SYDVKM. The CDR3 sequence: CASRTGAGEQFF. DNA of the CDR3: TGTGCCAGCAGGACAGGGGCCGGGGAGCAGTTTTTT.

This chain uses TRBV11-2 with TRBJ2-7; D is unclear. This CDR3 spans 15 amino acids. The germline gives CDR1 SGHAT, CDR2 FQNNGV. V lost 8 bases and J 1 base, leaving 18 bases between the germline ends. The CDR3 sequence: CASQVGPNLSYEQYF. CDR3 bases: TGTGCCAGCCAGGTAGGACCGAACCTTTCCTACGAGCAGTACTTC.

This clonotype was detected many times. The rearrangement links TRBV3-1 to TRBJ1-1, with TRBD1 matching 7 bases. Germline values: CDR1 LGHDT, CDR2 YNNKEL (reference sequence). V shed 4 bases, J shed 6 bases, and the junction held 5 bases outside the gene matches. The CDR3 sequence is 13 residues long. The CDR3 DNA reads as TGTGCCAGCAGCCGCCGACAGGGCCCTGAAGCTTTCTTT. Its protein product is CASSRRQGPEAFF.

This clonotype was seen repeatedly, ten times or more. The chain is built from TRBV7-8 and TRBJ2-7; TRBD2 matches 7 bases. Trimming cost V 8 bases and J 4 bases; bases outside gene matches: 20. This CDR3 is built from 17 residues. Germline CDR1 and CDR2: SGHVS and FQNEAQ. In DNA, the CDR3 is TGTGCCAGCGGGGGGGGGTCCTTTAAGCGGGCCAATTACGAGCAGTACTTC. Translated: CASGGGSFKRANYEQYF.